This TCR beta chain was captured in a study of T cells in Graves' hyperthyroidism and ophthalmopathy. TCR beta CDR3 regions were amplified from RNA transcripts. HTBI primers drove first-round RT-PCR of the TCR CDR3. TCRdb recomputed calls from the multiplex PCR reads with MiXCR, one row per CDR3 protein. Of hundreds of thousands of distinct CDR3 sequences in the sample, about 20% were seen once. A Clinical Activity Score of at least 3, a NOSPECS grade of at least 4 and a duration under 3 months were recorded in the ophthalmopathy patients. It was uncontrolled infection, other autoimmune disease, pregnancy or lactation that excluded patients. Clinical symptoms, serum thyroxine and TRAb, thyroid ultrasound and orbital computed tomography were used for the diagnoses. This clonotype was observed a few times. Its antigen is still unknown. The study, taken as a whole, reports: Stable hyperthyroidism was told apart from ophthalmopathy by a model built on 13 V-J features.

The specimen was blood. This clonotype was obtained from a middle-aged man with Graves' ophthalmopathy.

The CDR3 region has the DNA TGTGCCAGCAGTCCCTGGCAGGCCACGAACACTGAAGCTTTCTTT. Translation gives CASSPWQATNTEAFF. The J gene is TRBJ1-1, the V gene TRBV27; D gene unclear. Looked up from germline, CDR1 is MNHEY and CDR2 is SMNVEV (reference sequence). This CDR3 region has 15 residues. V was trimmed by 5 bases and J by 1 base, leaving 14 bases between them.